These T cell receptor beta chains were read from a single sample in a study of blood T cell repertoires in COVID-19. Here immunoSEQ multiplex PCR was the method, and the copy in TCRdb shows in-frame clones only, minus some. The table lists around 200,000 clones, about 91% of them singletons, with approximately 0.8% in the top ten. Sequenced: PBMCs or T cells enriched from blood (not recorded which). The source is a woman between 18 and 29 years old who had recovered from COVID-19. Each CDR3 is given with its conserved first and last residue. Fields, in order: CDR3 DNA, CDR3 protein, J gene, D gene, V gene, clone size. D genes are given only for firm matches. A clone size is listed for some rows: how often the clone was seen (once, few, many), or a class if it is expanded.

TGTGCCACCAGTGATTCCTACGGACGGGGATCCTACGAGCAGTACTTC	CATSDSYGRGSYEQYF	TRBJ2-7	-	TRBV24-1	-
TGCAGCGCCCTTGCCAGGGGCCGGTTCATCCTCTACGAGCAGTACTTC	CSALARGRFILYEQYF	TRBJ2-7	-	TRBV29-1	-
TGTGCCAGCAGTTCCCCGGGGAGGGGTAGCAATCAGCCCCAGCATTTT	CASSSPGRGSNQPQHF	TRBJ1-5	-	TRBV28	-
TGTGCCAGCAGCCTGCCAGGACAGGTGAACACTGAAGCTTTCTTT	CASSLPGQVNTEAFF	TRBJ1-1	-	TRBV21-1	-
TGTGCCAGCAGTTTACCTCAGGCTTCAGGGTGGACCCAGTACTTC	CASSLPQASGWTQYF	TRBJ2-5	-	TRBV7-2	-
TGCGCCAGCAGGCCGGCCACTAGCGGGGGATACGAGCAGTACTTC	CASRPATSGGYEQYF	TRBJ2-7	TRBD2	TRBV5-1	-
TGTGCCAGCAGCGATACCCCAATCCTAGCGGGAGGCCGGCAGTTCTTC	CASSDTPILAGGRQFF	TRBJ2-1	TRBD2	TRBV3-1/TRBV3-2	-
TGTGCCAGCAGACCCCGGGAGGGGCGAAACTATGGCTACACCTTC	CASRPREGRNYGYTF	TRBJ1-2	-	TRBV28	-
TGTGCCAGCAGCGTAGCTTTCGACAGCTCCCTCCACTTT	CASSVAFDSSLHF	TRBJ1-6	-	TRBV9	-
TGTGCCAGCACCTTCGGTCCCACTGAGACCCAGTACTTC	CASTFGPTETQYF	TRBJ2-5	-	TRBV28	-
TGTGCCAGCAGCTTGGTAGGGACTAGGCCCCAAAGAGAGACCCAGTACTTC	CASSLVGTRPQRETQYF	TRBJ2-5	TRBD2	TRBV5-5	-
TGTGCCAGCAGCGTAGCCGGCCAGGGAACCCCAGATACGCAGTATTTT	CASSVAGQGTPDTQYF	TRBJ2-3	-	TRBV9	once
TGTGCCACCAACCGACTAGCGGGAGGACCGTACGAGCAGTACTTC	CATNRLAGGPYEQYF	TRBJ2-7	TRBD2	TRBV24-1	-
TGTGCCAGCAGTTACCGGCGGGAGGGATTCGGGGAGCTGTTTTTT	CASSYRREGFGELFF	TRBJ2-2	TRBD2	TRBV6-6	few
TGCGCCAGCAGCCAACTTGACATGGGCTTCTCTGGAAACACCATATATTTT	CASSQLDMGFSGNTIYF	TRBJ1-3	-	TRBV4-1	few
TGTGCCAGCTCACCAACAGGGGGCGCGACCGGGGAGCTGTTTTTT	CASSPTGGATGELFF	TRBJ2-2	TRBD1	TRBV18	-
TGTGCCAGCAGCTTAAGCTCTGAAGCTTTCTTT	CASSLSSEAFF	TRBJ1-1	-	TRBV7-9	-
TGCGCCAGCAGCCCCTCAGGACAGGGGTTGAGGGAGCAGTACTTC	CASSPSGQGLREQYF	TRBJ2-7	TRBD1	TRBV4-1	-
TGTGCCAGCAGTTTATCGTCAGGGGGAGACTATGGCTACACCTTC	CASSLSSGGDYGYTF	TRBJ1-2	TRBD1	TRBV27	-
TGTGCCAGCAGGCCCGGGTCCAGACGGATCGAGCAGTACTTC	CASRPGSRRIEQYF	TRBJ2-7	-	TRBV27	-
TGTGCCGGAGCAGAAGACAGGGGGACTGGCTACACCTTC	CAGAEDRGTGYTF	TRBJ1-2	TRBD1	TRBV2	-
TGTGCCAGCTCGCTTGCGTCCACAGATACGCAGTATTTT	CASSLASTDTQYF	TRBJ2-3	-	TRBV12-3/TRBV12-4	-
TGTGCCAGCAGTTTTCGCGGGACAGCGGCTGGCTACACCTTC	CASSFRGTAAGYTF	TRBJ1-2	TRBD1	TRBV28	-
TGTGCCAGCAGGACTAGCGGGAGTTCCCACAATGAGCAGTTCTTC	CASRTSGSSHNEQFF	TRBJ2-1	TRBD2	TRBV3-1/TRBV3-2	once
TGTGCCAGCTCACCAAGGACTAGTAACGCAGATACGCAGTATTTT	CASSPRTSNADTQYF	TRBJ2-3	TRBD2	TRBV18	-
TGTGCCAGCAGCTTAGTGCGGGGGACCGGGGAGCTGTTTTTT	CASSLVRGTGELFF	TRBJ2-2	TRBD2	TRBV7-2	once
TGTGCCAGCAGTGAAGCGAGGACACTTGCAACTAATGAAAAACTGTTTTTT	CASSEARTLATNEKLFF	TRBJ1-4	-	TRBV2	-
TGTGCCAGTAGTATAGAGTCAGGGGCTAGGGGGAACACTGAAGCTTTCTTT	CASSIESGARGNTEAFF	TRBJ1-1	-	TRBV19	once
TGTGCCAGCAGCTTGGTCGGGGGGCTTACAGATACGCAGTATTTT	CASSLVGGLTDTQYF	TRBJ2-3	-	TRBV5-6	-
TGTGCCAGCAGTCCCCGACAGGGGGTTAGTTTCGCAAGTGAGCAGTTCTTC	CASSPRQGVSFASEQFF	TRBJ2-1	TRBD1	TRBV28	-
TGTGCCAGTCAGAGGGTAGGAGGTACTGAAGCTTTCTTT	CASQRVGGTEAFF	TRBJ1-1	-	TRBV7-2	-
TGCGCCAGCAGCCAAGGCATACAGGTAAATCAGCCCCAGCATTTT	CASSQGIQVNQPQHF	TRBJ1-5	-	TRBV4-1	-
TGTGCCAGCAGCCTTGGTGGCAGGGGGCTGAATTCACCCCTCCACTTT	CASSLGGRGLNSPLHF	TRBJ1-6	TRBD1	TRBV7-3	-
TGTGCCAGCACTGCAGGGGGCTACGAGCAGTACTTC	CASTAGGYEQYF	TRBJ2-7	TRBD1	TRBV25-1	few
TGTGCCAGCAGCTCGGACAGGATGAACACCGGGGAGCTGTTTTTT	CASSSDRMNTGELFF	TRBJ2-2	TRBD1	TRBV5-6	-
TGCAGTGCTAGTGGGGGACAGGGGAATAATTCACCCCTCCACTTT	CSASGGQGNNSPLHF	TRBJ1-6	TRBD1	TRBV20-1	-
TGCAGCGTTGACAGGGGGGTCTACAATGAGCAGTTCTTC	CSVDRGVYNEQFF	TRBJ2-1	-	TRBV29-1	few
TGTGCCAGCAGCTTGGATGGCTCAGGGGGGACATCCTACGAGCAGTACTTC	CASSLDGSGGTSYEQYF	TRBJ2-7	-	TRBV5-6	-
TGTGCCAGCAGCTTCGGGGAGACCCAGTACTTC	CASSFGETQYF	TRBJ2-5	-	TRBV5-4	once
TGTGCCAGCAGCTTCCGCAGGGTTGGAGATGGCTACACCTTC	CASSFRRVGDGYTF	TRBJ1-2	-	TRBV7-8	-
TGTGCCAGCAGCGTAGATCCAACAGGGGGTTACAATGAGCAGTTCTTC	CASSVDPTGGYNEQFF	TRBJ2-1	TRBD1	TRBV9	-
TGTGCCAGCAGTTTTGCGGTAGATACGCAGTATTTT	CASSFAVDTQYF	TRBJ2-3	-	TRBV12-3/TRBV12-4	-
TGTGCCGGCGGACTAGCGGGAGCCGAGCAGTACTTC	CAGGLAGAEQYF	TRBJ2-7	TRBD2	TRBV30	-
TGCGCCAGCAGCCCGGCGGGGAGGACTAACTATGGCTACACCTTC	CASSPAGRTNYGYTF	TRBJ1-2	-	TRBV4-3	-
TGTGCCAGCAGAGCTAGCGGGAGCGCCCACGAGCAGTACTTC	CASRASGSAHEQYF	TRBJ2-7	TRBD2	TRBV25-1	-
TGTGCCAGCAGCGTCGGTACGGGAGTATCCGATACGCAGTATTTT	CASSVGTGVSDTQYF	TRBJ2-3	-	TRBV9	-
TGCGCCAGCAGAGGCAGGGGACAGGGTTGGTCAGATACGCAGTATTTT	CASRGRGQGWSDTQYF	TRBJ2-3	TRBD1	TRBV5-1	-
TGTGCCAGCAGCTCCCTGACTAGCAGGAACACCGGGGAGCTGTTTTTT	CASSSLTSRNTGELFF	TRBJ2-2	TRBD2	TRBV7-8	-
TGTGCCAGCAGCCTCGTAGGGACTAGCGGTGAGCAGTTCTTC	CASSLVGTSGEQFF	TRBJ2-1	TRBD2	TRBV9	-
TGCGCCAGCAGCTTTGGACAGGGTCCCTACGAGCAGTACTTC	CASSFGQGPYEQYF	TRBJ2-7	TRBD1	TRBV5-1	once
TGTGCCAGCAGCTTAGTGAGGGGGCCTTTACAAGAGACCCAGTACTTC	CASSLVRGPLQETQYF	TRBJ2-5	TRBD1	TRBV7-9	-
TGTGCCAGCAGCAATAGAGGTAGCGGGAGAGATACGCAGTATTTT	CASSNRGSGRDTQYF	TRBJ2-3	TRBD2	TRBV5-4	-
TGCAGCGTTGGGAGGGCCTCCGGGCCCCAGCATTTT	CSVGRASGPQHF	TRBJ1-5	-	TRBV29-1	once